This T cell receptor beta chain was recovered during a study of blood T cell repertoires in COVID-19. Only one count was recorded for this clone. Here immunoSEQ multiplex PCR was the method, and the copy in TCRdb shows in-frame clones only, minus some. The sample has fewer than 300,000 clones, about 91% seen once; the top ten hold 0.95% to 1.5%. V was shortened by 2 bases and J by 5 bases, with 14 bases between the two germline ends. Germline loops: CDR1 MNHEY, CDR2 SVGAGI. This CDR3 has 15 amino acids. The material sequenced was PBMCs or T cells enriched from blood (not recorded which). This receptor was identified in a woman in her 40s with acute COVID-19. V usage is TRBV6-5 and J usage is TRBJ2-3, with D tentatively TRBD2 (6 bases). The CDR3 protein is CASSYDLANRDTQYF. CDR3 coding DNA: TGTGCCAGCAGTTACGATCTAGCGAATAGAGATACGCAGTATTTT.